These T cell receptor beta chains were read from a single sample in a study of cytomegalovirus exposure and HLA in healthy donors. Using immunoSEQ multiplex PCR, the repertoire was profiled, and TCRdb retains in-frame clones only, with some absent. This sample has 150,000 or so clones, with around 73% found just once. Material for sequencing was PBMCs. These receptors all stem from a female donor in good health and CMV-seronegative. The conserved cysteine and the conserved F or W are not part of the CDR3 here. D genes are given only for firm matches.

>TRBV6-1|TRBJ1-5|TRBD1
ASIRDSTQPQH
>TRBV6-5|TRBJ2-7|TRBD2
ASKPRGEARYEQY
>TRBV4-1|TRBJ2-3|TRBD2
ASSQELAGGRWDTQY
>TRBV7-8|TRBJ1-5|TRBD1
ASSLATLRGDQPQH
>TRBV6-5|TRBJ2-7|TRBD2
ASSYRGGITYEQY
>TRBV5-1|.|.
ASSLVGGGTYEQY
>TRBV18|TRBJ2-3|TRBD2
ASSLRDRGLAGVETDTQY
>TRBV6-6|TRBJ2-7|TRBD1
ASSQGAGAIYEQY
>TRBV2|TRBJ1-1|.
ASRRPGQNTEAF
>TRBV27|TRBJ1-1|.
ASSLRESTEAF
>TRBV6-5|TRBJ2-1|TRBD1
ASSRATGGNEQF
>TRBV18|TRBJ2-7|.
ASSKQGHEQY
>TRBV5-1|TRBJ1-2|TRBD1
ASSSGQVESGYT
>TRBV28|TRBJ1-1|.
ASSPVGGEAF
>TRBV7-9|TRBJ2-2|TRBD2
ASSEGLTRGELF
>TRBV5-4|TRBJ2-2|.
ASSTGGAGELF
>TRBV25-1|TRBJ2-5|.
ASSEYRGTRETQY
>TRBV6-6|TRBJ2-3|TRBD2
ASRFAVGGGQGTQY
>TRBV5-1|TRBJ1-1|TRBD1
ASSLAGGPMNTEAF
>TRBV6-6|TRBJ1-1|.
ASSYTAAINTEAF
>TRBV27|TRBJ2-7|TRBD1
ASSLSTGGGHEQY
>TRBV19|TRBJ1-5|.
ASSMGAGRDSNQPQH
>TRBV27|TRBJ1-6|.
ASSTLRESNSPLH
>TRBV28|TRBJ2-1|.
ASSLSRIGEQF
>TRBV19|TRBJ1-6|.
ASRSKKGQGSNSPLH
>TRBV27|TRBJ1-1|.
ASSSSRRGEAF
>TRBV5-1|TRBJ1-1|.
ASSLDREGTEAF
>TRBV2|TRBJ1-2|TRBD1
ASSEDRGYGYT
>TRBV27|TRBJ2-3|TRBD1
ASSLGQIHGTQY
>TRBV2|TRBJ2-3|TRBD2
ASYSQGLAGETSTDTQY
>TRBV11-2|TRBJ2-7|TRBD1
ASSSLRGQGGNEQY
>TRBV29-1|TRBJ1-4|TRBD1
SAGAGGGEKLF
>TRBV30|TRBJ2-1|TRBD2
AWSAPTSGMNEQF
>TRBV7-7|TRBJ2-5|TRBD1
ASSLERTGLTQETQY
>TRBV5-1|TRBJ2-5|TRBD2
ASSLGLAGVGQETQY